One and the same sample provided the 26 T cell receptor beta chains below, sequenced in a study of shared clonotypes between healthy human individuals. The data were produced by immunoSEQ multiplex PCR, yet TCRdb's version contains in-frame clones alone and is incomplete. The sample includes approximately 2.5 million clones, roughly 93% of them seen just once. The sequencing sample was made of naive CD4+ T cells from PBMCs. Subset specified: CD45RA+ positively selected. The receptors were gathered from a man younger than 35 in good health. Some clones in this sample may be carry-over from other donors' samples.

The genes are TRBV6-1 and TRBJ1-1; D unresolved. The germline gives CDR1 MNHNS, CDR2 SASEGT. This CDR3 spans 14 amino acids. V was pared by 3 bases and J by 9 bases, with 17 bases between. The CDR3 loop reads CASSDRWKGNQAFF. CDR3 sequence (DNA): TGTGCCAGCAGTGACAGGTGGAAAGGGAATCAAGCTTTCTTT.

About this clone itself: The same CDR3 is also encoded by other DNA sequences in this sample. DNA of the CDR3: TGTGCCAGCAGTGACCCTAACACCGGGGAGCTGTTTTTT. As protein: CASSDPNTGELFF. The rearrangement uses TRBV6-4 and TRBJ2-2, with no clear D. Trimming stripped 2 bases from V and 2 bases from J, with 3 bases between. Germline-derived CDR1 and CDR2 are MRHNA and SNTAGT. This CDR3 has 13 residues.

To note about this clone: The sample contains more than one DNA sequence encoding this CDR3. V and J are TRBV6-6 and TRBJ2-7; maybe TRBD2 (5 bases). This CDR3 is 15 amino acids long. Germline CDR1 reads MNHNY; CDR2 reads SVGAGI (reference sequence). V shed 0 bases and J shed 2 bases, with 11 bases lying between them. In nucleotides, the CDR3 is TGTGCCAGCAGTTACTCTACGGGGTCAACCTACGAGCAGTACTTC. It translates to CASSYSTGSTYEQYF.

The chain is built from TRBV4-1 and TRBJ2-1; 14 bases are a match to TRBD2. With 3 bases clipped from V and 8 bases from J, the junction kept 18 bases outside the gene matches. CDR3 length: 20 amino acids. Germline lookup yields CDR1 MGHRA and CDR2 YSYEKL. The CDR3 reads CASSQTGTSGRSVRSDEQFF. The CDR3 region has the DNA TGCGCCAGCAGCCAGACCGGGACTAGCGGGAGATCGGTAAGAAGCGATGAGCAGTTCTTC.

This clone was found a few times. The chain has TRBV29-1 and TRBJ1-1, with 7 bases identical to TRBD1. This CDR3 is 13 amino acids long. The J segment lost 0 bases and the V segment lost 7 bases, leaving 5 bases of the junction unmatched. In germline, CDR1 is SQVTM, CDR2 ANQGSEA. This CDR3 reads CSGGQAVNTEAFF. In nucleotides, the CDR3 is TGCAGCGGAGGACAGGCCGTGAACACTGAAGCTTTCTTT. Complete variable domain (other parts from reference TRBV29-1 and TRBJ1-1): SAVISQKPSRDICQRGTSLTIQCQVDSQVTMMFWYRQQPGQSLTLIATANQGSEATYESGFVIDKFPISRPNLTFSTLTVSNMSPEDSSIYLCSGGQAVNTEAFFGQGTRLTVV.

As concerns this clone: The same CDR3 is also encoded by other DNA sequences in this sample. The rearrangement joins TRBV5-4 to TRBJ2-5; D unclear. Germline-derived CDR1 and CDR2 are SGHNT and YYREEE (reference sequence). This CDR3 is built from 14 residues. Deletions cut 0 bases from V and 4 bases from J, with 10 bases between. The CDR3 nucleotides are TGTGCCAGCAGCTTGGCCGTTCGTGGAGAGACCCAGTACTTC. The encoded protein is CASSLAVRGETQYF.

This clone showed up just once. The V and J genes are TRBV12-2 and TRBJ2-6; TRBD2, as called in the table, went unchecked against the DNA. TRBV12-2 is termed a pseudogene. The CDR3 has 17 amino acids. DNA of the CDR3: TGTGCAAGTCGCCCAAAGCTCCCAAGCTCTGGGGCCAACGTCCTGACTTTC. As protein: CASRPKLPSSGANVLTF.

The rearrangement links TRBV28 to TRBJ2-7, with D possibly TRBD2 on 5 matching bases. The V end was cut by 3 bases, the J end by 1 base, with 13 bases between. The CDR3 has 15 residues. Per germline, CDR1 MDHEN and CDR2 SYDVKM. The CDR3 region is CASSFLSAQSYEQYF. For the CDR3, the DNA is TGTGCCAGCAGTTTTCTTAGCGCCCAATCCTACGAGCAGTACTTC.

Of note for this clone: Within the sample, other DNA sequences also encode this same CDR3. This chain connects TRBV28 to TRBJ2-6; D is perhaps TRBD2 (5 bases). The CDR3 runs to 15 residues. Germline lookup yields CDR1 MDHEN and CDR2 SYDVKM. Deletions cut 4 bases from V and 1 base from J, with 8 bases between. CDR3 loop: CASSSTGSGANVLTF. DNA of the CDR3: TGTGCCAGCAGTTCCACGGGATCTGGGGCCAACGTCCTGACTTTC.

The CDR3 protein is CASSLSGSVYEQYF. The CDR3 DNA reads as TGCGCCAGCAGCTTAAGCGGGAGTGTATACGAGCAGTACTTC. The chain couples TRBV5-1 to TRBJ2-7; 8 bases match TRBD2. The CDR3 runs to 14 residues. Per germline, CDR1 SGHRS and CDR2 YFSETQ. V gave up 2 bases and J gave up 4 bases; unmatched junction bases: 5.

The chain carries TRBV10-3 and TRBJ2-5; 13 nucleotides align to TRBD2. J was trimmed by 7 bases and V by 6 bases; bases with no gene match: 20. The CDR3 runs to 19 residues. CDR1 is ENHRY, CDR2 SYGVKD, per germline. CDR3 loop: CAIRNTGTQGTSGTGTQYF. The CDR3 nucleotides read TGTGCCATCAGGAATACCGGGACACAGGGGACTAGCGGGACGGGGACCCAGTACTTC.

The chain has TRBV29-1 and TRBJ1-1; D is possibly TRBD1 (5 bases). The V end lost 4 bases, the J end lost 4 bases, and 13 bases lay between the germline ends. Germline lookup yields CDR1 SQVTM and CDR2 ANQGSEA. The CDR3 spans 13 residues. The DNA of the CDR3 is TGCAGCGTTGTTAAGGGGATCGGCACTGAAGCTTTCTTT. As protein: CSVVKGIGTEAFF.

This clone occurred once. This chain connects TRBV18 to TRBJ2-7, with 8 bases fitting TRBD2. Germline V gives CDR1 KGHSH, CDR2 LQKENI. V shed 3 bases and J 6 bases; nucleotides not matched to a gene: 4. The CDR3 runs 13 residues. CDR3 loop: CASSPGTSREQYF. CDR3 sequence (DNA): TGTGCCAGCTCACCGGGGACTAGTCGCGAGCAGTACTTC.

Turning to this clone: An end of the junction does not agree with germline; a read error may underlie this. The chain combines TRBV2 with TRBJ1-5; D is perhaps TRBD1 (5 bases). This CDR3 is built from 14 residues. Germline loops: CDR1 SNHLY, CDR2 FYNNEI. CDR3 sequence: CASSEALLGENLRF. The CDR3 nucleotides are TGTGCCAGCAGTGAAGCGCTTTTGGGGGAAAACCTCCGGTTT.

The chain carries TRBV6-1 and TRBJ2-2; 8 bases map to TRBD2. V was clipped by 7 bases and J by 5 bases; unmatched bases: 3. The CDR3 contains 13 residues. The germline gives CDR1 MNHNS, CDR2 SASEGT. The CDR3, as DNA: TGTGCCAGCAAGCGGGGGCCAACCGGGGAGCTGTTTTTT. Its translation is CASKRGPTGELFF.

This clone was observed once. The V gene is TRBV21-1, the J gene TRBJ2-7; TRBD1 reflects the table's D call only, with no check against the DNA. TRBV21-1 represents a pseudogene. The CDR3 has 15 residues. This CDR3 is CASSNWDRVIDEQYF. CDR3 nucleotides: TGTGCCAGCAGCAATTGGGACAGGGTAATCGACGAGCAGTACTTC.

With regard to this clone: The same CDR3 is also encoded by other DNA sequences in this sample. CDR3 protein: CASSLIGDTEAFF. CDR3 sequence (DNA): TGCGCCAGCAGCTTGATAGGGGACACTGAAGCTTTCTTT. The chain joins TRBV5-1 to TRBJ1-1, with a weak D call TRBD1 (5 bases). CDR3 length: 13 residues. Trimming took 1 base from V and 3 from J, leaving 7 bases between them. Germline values: CDR1 SGHRS, CDR2 YFSETQ.

The chain uses TRBV5-1 and TRBJ1-1; D is perhaps TRBD1 (5 bases). There are 14 residues in the CDR3. CDR1 and CDR2 (germline): SGHRS, YFSETQ. V lost 4 bases, J lost 3 bases, and 13 bases lay in between. The CDR3 region is CASSLGHPDTEAFF. CDR3 DNA: TGCGCCAGCAGCCTCGGACATCCGGACACTGAAGCTTTCTTT.

The CDR3 region is CASSLFVSGRAVETQYF. CDR3 nucleotide sequence: TGTGCCAGCAGCTTATTTGTTAGCGGGAGGGCCGTAGAGACCCAGTACTTC. This chain links TRBV7-6 with TRBJ2-5, with 11 bases lining up with TRBD2. Per the germline V gene, CDR1 is SGHVS and CDR2 is FNYEAQ. With 2 bases clipped from V and 4 bases from J, the junction kept 9 bases outside the gene matches. The CDR3 runs 17 residues.

The chain employs TRBV5-1 and TRBJ2-5; D not certain. The CDR3 loop spans 13 amino acids. The germline V and J ends were trimmed by 4 bases and 2 bases, with 9 bases remaining between them. Germline CDR1 and CDR2: SGHRS and YFSETQ. CDR3 residues: CASSPTAQETQYF. The CDR3 nucleotides read TGCGCCAGCAGCCCGACTGCTCAAGAGACCCAGTACTTC. The full variable domain, its missing parts supplied by reference TRBV5-1 and TRBJ2-5, is KAGVTQTPRYLIKTRGQQVTLSCSPISGHRSVSWYQQTPGQGLQFLFEYFSETQRNKGNFPGRFSGRQFSNSRSEMNVSTLELGDSALYLCASSPTAQETQYFGPGTRLLVL.

V is TRBV7-6 and J is TRBJ2-1, with 9 bases aligning to TRBD1. This CDR3 comprises 16 residues. Trimming at V came to 5 bases and at J to 6 bases, leaving 11 bases not matched to a gene. Looked up from germline, CDR1 is SGHVS and CDR2 is FNYEAQ. CDR3 residues: CASSETRGQGGNEQFF. The CDR3 bases are TGTGCCAGCAGCGAAACTCGGGGACAGGGCGGCAATGAGCAGTTCTTC. Filled out from reference TRBV7-6 and TRBJ2-1, the complete variable domain reads GAGVSQSPRYKVTKRGQDVALRCDPISGHVSLYWYRQALGQGPEFLTYFNYEAQQDKSGLPNDRFSAERPEGSISTLTIQRTEQRDSAMYRCASSETRGQGGNEQFFGPGTRLTVL.

The rearrangement joins TRBV6-1 to TRBJ1-4; possible D gene TRBD1, 5 bases. Germline assignment: CDR1 MNHNS and CDR2 SASEGT. The CDR3 sequence is 14 residues long. Deletions cut 4 bases from V and 8 bases from J, with 14 bases between. The CDR3 DNA reads TGTGCCAGCAGTGTGGGCCACGGGGGGGAAAAACTGTTTTTT. This sequence encodes CASSVGHGGEKLFF.

The J gene is TRBJ1-3, the V gene TRBV9, with no clear D. The V gene lost 0 bases and the J gene lost 0 bases, with 10 bases spanning the gap. There are 16 residues in the CDR3. Germline V lookup: CDR1 SGDLS, CDR2 YYNGEE. The CDR3 loop is CASSVGSIYSGNTIYF. CDR3 coding DNA: TGTGCCAGCAGCGTAGGGTCGATCTACTCTGGAAACACCATATATTTT.

V usage is TRBV29-1 and J usage is TRBJ2-5; a possible D gene is TRBD1 (6 bases). V was shortened by 4 bases and J by 7 bases, with 13 bases between the two germline ends. Germline CDR1 SQVTM, CDR2 ANQGSEA. The CDR3 has 12 residues. Written as DNA, the CDR3 is TGCAGCGTTGGAGGGGGTTTCGGGACCCAGTACTTC. As protein: CSVGGGFGTQYF.

The CDR3 reads CASSPSSGRFNEQFF. The CDR3 bases are TGTGCCAGCAGCCCATCTAGCGGGAGGTTCAATGAGCAGTTCTTC. V is TRBV6-4 and J is TRBJ2-1; 11 bases line up with TRBD2. With V trimmed by 6 bases and J by 6 bases, 7 bases remained unmatched. In germline, CDR1 is MRHNA, CDR2 SNTAGT. CDR3 length: 15 residues.

This chain links TRBV5-6 with TRBJ2-7; 10 bases fit TRBD1. This CDR3 contains 16 residues. The V and J ends lost 0 bases and 3 bases, in that order; junction bases with no gene match: 6. Looked up from germline, CDR1 is SGHDT and CDR2 is YYEEEE. CDR3 sequence: CASSLDGTGANYEQYF. The CDR3 bases are TGTGCCAGCAGCTTGGATGGGACAGGGGCAAACTACGAGCAGTACTTC.